Only a few counts were recorded for the clone carrying this T cell receptor beta chain. Its specificity is not known. These data are taken from a study of blood T cells in healthy people across ages. General observations from the study: Lack of knowledge of donor CMV status possibly confounded expanded clonotype changes.

From germline, CDR1 is MNHEY and CDR2 SVGAGI. The V and J ends lost 5 bases and 6 bases, in that order; junction bases with no gene match: 6. The CDR3 runs to 14 residues. Next came a second PCR, run for about 6 to 12 cycles, which used a sample-barcoded 5' primer along with a J-beta primer mix. MiXCR, applied by TCRdb to the 5' RACE reads, yields one record per CDR3 protein. The sample yields about 800,000 distinct CDR3 sequences, 20% to 25% seen once. These records were also assigned to another study, of T cells of mothers and their children.

Sequenced material: blood. The V call is TRBV6-5, the J call TRBJ2-3, with 9 bases that match TRBD1. The TCR comes from a boy between 10 and 17 years old in good health. CDR3 residues: CASSPGQGWDTQYF. CDR3 nucleotides: TGTGCCAGCAGTCCGGGACAGGGATGGGATACGCAGTATTTT.